A single sample gave rise to the 15 T cell receptor beta chains below, sequenced in a study of T cells in localized non-small cell lung cancer. Here immunoSEQ multiplex PCR was the method, and the copy in TCRdb shows in-frame clones only, minus some. The sample comprises several thousand clones, about 27% of which are singletons, and about 14% rests with the top ten. The starting material was lung tumor tissue, obtained before any cancer treatment. The origin of the receptors is a male donor older than 55 with stage I lung adenocarcinoma.

The V gene is TRBV18, the J gene TRBJ2-7; D is undetermined. Looked up from germline, CDR1 is KGHSH and CDR2 is LQKENI. CDR3 size: 16 residues. V was trimmed by 8 bases and J by 1 base, leaving 21 bases between them. Here the CDR3 DNA reads TGTGCCAGCACCCTCGGGTTCGGATTTGGATCCTACGAGCAGTACTTC. It translates to CASTLGFGFGSYEQYF.

This clone was counted only a few times. The J gene is TRBJ1-1, the V gene TRBV11-3; the D is unclear. Germline V lookup: CDR1 SGHNT, CDR2 YENEEA. V gave up 7 bases and J gave up 1 base, with 13 bases separating them. There are 14 residues in the CDR3. The CDR3 bases are TGTGCCAGCATCCCGCCCCCTTGGAACACTGAAGCTTTCTTT. It is translated as CASIPPPWNTEAFF.

V usage is TRBV14 and J usage is TRBJ2-1; D is undetermined. Germline assignment: CDR1 SGHDN and CDR2 FVKESK. V lost 4 bases and J lost 3, with 10 bases in between. The CDR3 is 14 residues long. For the CDR3, the DNA is TGTGCCAGCAGCCGGCTAGTAGGCTACAATGAGCAGTTCTTC. Its translation: CASSRLVGYNEQFF.

This rearrangement joins TRBV30 to TRBJ1-2, with 8 bases aligning to TRBD1. This CDR3 contains 13 residues. Trimming removed 2 bases from V and 9 bases from J; junction bases left unmatched: 8. Germline loops: CDR1 GTSNPN, CDR2 SVGIG (reference sequence). The CDR3 region has the DNA TGTGCCTGGAGTTCCCCCGACAGGGGAAGCTACACCTTC. Translation: CAWSSPDRGSYTF.

The V gene is TRBV9, the J gene TRBJ2-1; 9 nucleotides line up with TRBD2. The CDR3 totals 14 residues. CDR1 and CDR2 (germline): SGDLS, YYNGEE. V was pared by 5 bases and J by 5 bases, with 5 bases of the junction left unmatched. CDR3 nucleotides: TGTGCCAGCAGTCTAGCGGGGCCTGACAATGAGCAGTTCTTC. Translated, it gives CASSLAGPDNEQFF.

Many counts were recorded for this clone. The chain links TRBV11-3 to TRBJ1-6, with a weak D call TRBD1 (5 bases). This CDR3 has 18 residues. V was clipped by 1 base and J by 0 bases, with 13 bases between them. Germline CDR1 SGHNT, CDR2 YENEEA. The CDR3 sequence: CASSLGAGTSSYNSPLHF. The CDR3, as DNA: TGTGCCAGCAGCTTAGGGGCCGGGACCAGCTCCTATAATTCACCCCTCCACTTT.

The chain combines TRBV7-6 with TRBJ2-2; 7 bases fit TRBD1. From germline, CDR1 is SGHVS and CDR2 FNYEAQ. V lost 5 bases to trimming and J lost 3 bases; unmatched junction nucleotides: 18. This CDR3 is 19 amino acids long. DNA of the CDR3: TGTGCCAGCAGCCAGGCAGCCATCCCGGGACAGTCCCACACCGGGGAGCTGTTTTTT. This sequence encodes CASSQAAIPGQSHTGELFF.

This clone was picked up a small number of times. The chain recombines TRBV6-8 with TRBJ2-7, with 10 bases aligning to TRBD1. This CDR3 contains 15 residues. V lost 5 bases and J lost 6; bases outside the gene matches: 10. Germline assignment: CDR1 MNHGY and CDR2 SAAAGT. CDR3 sequence (DNA): TGTGCCAGCAGTGAGCCAGTCCGGGACAGGGGCGAGCAGTACTTC. As protein: CASSEPVRDRGEQYF.

The chain uses TRBV28 and TRBJ1-1, with 7 bases that match TRBD1. The germline V gene encodes CDR1 MDHEN and CDR2 SYDVKM. The junction had 4 bases not matched to a gene; V was cut back by 7 bases and J by 5 bases. The CDR3 totals 12 residues. The CDR3 loop is CASIIRGTEAFF. The CDR3 coding sequence is TGTGCCAGCATTATCAGGGGGACTGAAGCTTTCTTT.

By sample share, this clone is medium-sized (0.01 to 0.1%). The rearrangement joins TRBV6-8 to TRBJ2-5, with 7 bases fitting TRBD2. V lost 1 base, J lost 4 bases, and 9 bases stayed unmatched. The CDR3 loop spans 16 amino acids. Germline CDR1 is MNHGY and CDR2 is SAAAGT. CDR3 sequence reads: CASSYYLGTGGETQYF. As DNA, the CDR3 is TGTGCCAGCAGTTACTATTTGGGGACGGGGGGAGAGACCCAGTACTTC.

Only a few counts were recorded for this clone. The rearrangement joins TRBV12-5 to TRBJ2-1; 8 positions agree with TRBD2. The CDR3 runs to 15 residues. CDR1 is LGHNT, CDR2 FRNRAP, per germline. CDR3 protein: CGSRSSGGPYNEQFF. The CDR3 DNA sequence: TGTGGCAGCAGGTCCAGCGGGGGTCCCTACAATGAGCAGTTCTTC.

This chain uses TRBV18 with TRBJ1-5; D not certain. This CDR3 is 13 amino acids long. V lost 5 bases, J lost 4 bases, and 9 bases lay in between. CDR1 and CDR2 from the germline V gene are KGHSH and LQKENI. Here the CDR3 DNA reads TGTGCCAGCTCATTTCAGAGAAATCAGCCCCAGCATTTT. Protein sequence: CASSFQRNQPQHF.

This clone was picked up many times. The chain couples TRBV7-6 to TRBJ1-1; D is undetermined. Per germline, CDR1 SGHVS and CDR2 FNYEAQ. The CDR3 covers 14 residues. The V end lost 3 bases, the J end lost 5 bases, and 13 bases lay between the germline ends. Here the CDR3 reads CASSFAPGETEAFF. CDR3 bases: TGTGCCAGCAGCTTTGCACCGGGAGAAACTGAAGCTTTCTTT.

This clone is judged medium-sized (0.01 to 0.1%). This chain joins TRBV6-8 and TRBJ1-2; D is possibly TRBD1 (6 bases). The V gene lost 7 bases and the J gene lost 8 bases, with 23 bases spanning the gap. Germline loops: CDR1 MNHGY, CDR2 SAAAGT. The CDR3 spans 15 residues. CDR3 nucleotides: TGTGCCAGCACCACTGGGCGAGGGGGGGTGAGGGGCTACACCTTC. This encodes CASTTGRGGVRGYTF.

This clone was detected a few times. The chain recombines TRBV4-1 with TRBJ2-3, with 12 positions matching TRBD2. CDR3 length: 16 amino acids. Germline V gene sequence: CDR1 MGHRA, CDR2 YSYEKL. The ends lost 4 bases at V and 1 base at J; junction bases unmatched: 3. For the CDR3, the DNA is TGCGCCAGCAGCCCCCGACTAGCGGGGGGCACAGATACGCAGTATTTT. It encodes CASSPRLAGGTDTQYF.